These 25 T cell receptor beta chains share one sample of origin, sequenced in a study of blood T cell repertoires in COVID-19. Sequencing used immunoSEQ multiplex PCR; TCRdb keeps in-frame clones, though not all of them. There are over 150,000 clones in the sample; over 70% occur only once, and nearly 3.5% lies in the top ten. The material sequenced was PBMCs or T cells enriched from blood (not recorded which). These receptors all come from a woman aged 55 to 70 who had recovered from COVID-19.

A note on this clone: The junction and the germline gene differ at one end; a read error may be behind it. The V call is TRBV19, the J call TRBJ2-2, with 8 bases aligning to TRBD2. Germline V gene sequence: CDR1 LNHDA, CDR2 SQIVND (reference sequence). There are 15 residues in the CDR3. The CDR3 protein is CASGISGANTGELFF. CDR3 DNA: TGTGCCAGTGGTATTAGCGGGGCGAACACCGGGGAGCTGTTTTTT.

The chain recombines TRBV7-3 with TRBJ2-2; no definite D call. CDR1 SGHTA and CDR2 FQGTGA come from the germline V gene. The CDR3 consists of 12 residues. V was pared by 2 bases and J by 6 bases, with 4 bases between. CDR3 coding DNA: TGTGCCAGCAGCTTACCCTCCGGGGAGCTGTTTTTT. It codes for CASSLPSGELFF.

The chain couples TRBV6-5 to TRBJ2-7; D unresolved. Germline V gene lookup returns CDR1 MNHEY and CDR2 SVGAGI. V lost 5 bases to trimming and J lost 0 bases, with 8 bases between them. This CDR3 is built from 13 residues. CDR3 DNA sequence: TGTGCCAGCAGTCCCCGCAGCTCCTACGAGCAGTACTTC. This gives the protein CASSPRSSYEQYF.

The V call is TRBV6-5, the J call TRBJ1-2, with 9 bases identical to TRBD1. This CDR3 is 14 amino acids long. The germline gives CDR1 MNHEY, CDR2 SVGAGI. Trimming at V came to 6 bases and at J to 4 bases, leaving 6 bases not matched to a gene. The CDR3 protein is CASSDTGGGYGYTF. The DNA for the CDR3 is TGTGCCAGCAGCGACACAGGGGGCGGCTATGGCTACACCTTC.

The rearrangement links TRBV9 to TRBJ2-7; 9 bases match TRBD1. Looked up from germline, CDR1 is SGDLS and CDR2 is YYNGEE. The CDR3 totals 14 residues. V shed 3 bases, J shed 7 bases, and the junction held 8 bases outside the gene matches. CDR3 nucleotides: TGTGCCAGCAGCGGGGGGACAGGGCGCGGGGAGCAGTACTTC. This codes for CASSGGTGRGEQYF.

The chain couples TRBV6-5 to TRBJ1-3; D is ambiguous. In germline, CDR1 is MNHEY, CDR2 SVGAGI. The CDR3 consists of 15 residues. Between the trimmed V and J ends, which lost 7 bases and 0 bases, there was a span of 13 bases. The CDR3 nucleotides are TGTGCCAGCACCCAGGACTGGGGCTCTGGAAACACCATATATTTT. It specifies CASTQDWGSGNTIYF.

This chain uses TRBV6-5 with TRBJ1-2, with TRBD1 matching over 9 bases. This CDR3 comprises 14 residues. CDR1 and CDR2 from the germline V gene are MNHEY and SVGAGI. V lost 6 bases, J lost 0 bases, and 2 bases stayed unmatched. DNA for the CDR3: TGTGCCAGCAGCCGGACAGGGGCTAACTATGGCTACACCTTC. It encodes CASSRTGANYGYTF.

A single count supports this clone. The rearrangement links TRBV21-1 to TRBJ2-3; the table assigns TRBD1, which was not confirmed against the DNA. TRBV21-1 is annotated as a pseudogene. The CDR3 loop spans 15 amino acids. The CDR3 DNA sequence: TGTGCCAGCAGCATAGGGGACATCCTCACAGATACGCAGTATTTT. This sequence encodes CASSIGDILTDTQYF.

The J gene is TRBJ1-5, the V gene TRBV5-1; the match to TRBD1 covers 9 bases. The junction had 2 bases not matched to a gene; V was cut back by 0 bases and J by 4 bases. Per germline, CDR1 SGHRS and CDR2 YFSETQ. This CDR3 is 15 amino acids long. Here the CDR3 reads CASSLDGTGNQPQHF. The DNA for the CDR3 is TGCGCCAGCAGCTTGGATGGGACAGGGAATCAGCCCCAGCATTTT. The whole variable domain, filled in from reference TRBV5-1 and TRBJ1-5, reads KAGVTQTPRYLIKTRGQQVTLSCSPISGHRSVSWYQQTPGQGLQFLFEYFSETQRNKGNFPGRFSGRQFSNSRSEMNVSTLELGDSALYLCASSLDGTGNQPQHFGDGTRLSIL.

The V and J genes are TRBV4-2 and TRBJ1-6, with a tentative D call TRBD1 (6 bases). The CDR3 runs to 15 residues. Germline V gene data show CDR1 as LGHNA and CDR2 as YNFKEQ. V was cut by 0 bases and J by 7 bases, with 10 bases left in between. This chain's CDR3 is CASSQDSRGNSPLHF. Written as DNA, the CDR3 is TGTGCCAGCAGCCAAGATAGTAGGGGGAATTCACCCCTCCACTTT.

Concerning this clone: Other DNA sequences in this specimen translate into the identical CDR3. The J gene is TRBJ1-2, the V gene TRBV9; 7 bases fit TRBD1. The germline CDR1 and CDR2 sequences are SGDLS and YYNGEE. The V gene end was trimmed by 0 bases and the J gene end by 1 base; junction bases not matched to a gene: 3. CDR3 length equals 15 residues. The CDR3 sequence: CASSVGSGGNYGYTF. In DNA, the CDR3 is TGTGCCAGCAGCGTAGGATCAGGGGGTAACTATGGCTACACCTTC.

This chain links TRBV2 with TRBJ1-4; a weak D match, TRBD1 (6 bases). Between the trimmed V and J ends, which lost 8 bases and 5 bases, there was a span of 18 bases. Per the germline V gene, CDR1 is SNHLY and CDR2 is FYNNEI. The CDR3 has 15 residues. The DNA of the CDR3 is TGTGCCAGCGCTCAGACTGGACAGAAGAATGAAAAACTGTTTTTT. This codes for CASAQTGQKNEKLFF.

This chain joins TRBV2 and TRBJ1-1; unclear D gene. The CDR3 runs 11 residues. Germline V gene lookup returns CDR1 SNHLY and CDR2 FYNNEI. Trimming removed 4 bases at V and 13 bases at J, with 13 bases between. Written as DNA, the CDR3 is TGTGCCAGCAGTGTGTCAGTGAATGGTTTCTTT. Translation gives CASSVSVNGFF. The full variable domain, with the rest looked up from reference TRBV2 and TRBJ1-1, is EPEVTQTPSHQVTQMGQEVILRCVPISNHLYFYWYRQILGQKVEFLVSFYNNEISEKSEIFDDQFSVERPDGSNFTLKIRSTKLEDSAMYFCASSVSVNGFFGQGTRLTVV.

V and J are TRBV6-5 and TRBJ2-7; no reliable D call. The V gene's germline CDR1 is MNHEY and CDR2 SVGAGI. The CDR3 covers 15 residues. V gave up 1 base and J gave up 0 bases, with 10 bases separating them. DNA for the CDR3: TGTGCCAGCAGTTACTTGGCGGATAGCTCCTACGAGCAGTACTTC. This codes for CASSYLADSSYEQYF.

The CDR3 loop reads CASSSLAGTTYNEQFF. CDR3 nucleotides: TGTGCCAGCAGCTCCTTAGCGGGGACCACCTACAATGAGCAGTTCTTC. This chain joins TRBV7-2 and TRBJ2-1; 8 bases match TRBD2. There are 16 residues in the CDR3. V lost 4 bases to trimming and J lost 2 bases; unmatched junction nucleotides: 7. Germline lookup yields CDR1 SGHTA and CDR2 FQGNSA.

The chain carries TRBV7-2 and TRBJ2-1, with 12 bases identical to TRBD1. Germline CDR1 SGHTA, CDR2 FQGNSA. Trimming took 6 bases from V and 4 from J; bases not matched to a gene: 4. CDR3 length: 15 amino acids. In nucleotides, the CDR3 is TGTGCCAGCAGTTCGGGACAGGGGGCTTACAATGAGCAGTTCTTC. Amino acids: CASSSGQGAYNEQFF.

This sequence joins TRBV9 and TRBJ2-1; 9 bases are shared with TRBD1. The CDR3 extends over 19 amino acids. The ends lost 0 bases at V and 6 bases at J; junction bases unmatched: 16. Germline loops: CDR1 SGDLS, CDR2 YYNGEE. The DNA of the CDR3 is TGTGCCAGCAGCGTAGAGGGGACAGGGATTTTTTCGGGGACCAATGAGCAGTTCTTC. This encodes CASSVEGTGIFSGTNEQFF. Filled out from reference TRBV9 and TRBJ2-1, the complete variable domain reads DSGVTQTPKHLITATGQRVTLRCSPRSGDLSVYWYQQSLDQGLQFLIQYYNGEERAKGNILERFSAQQFPDLHSELNLSSLELGDSALYFCASSVEGTGIFSGTNEQFFGPGTRLTVL.

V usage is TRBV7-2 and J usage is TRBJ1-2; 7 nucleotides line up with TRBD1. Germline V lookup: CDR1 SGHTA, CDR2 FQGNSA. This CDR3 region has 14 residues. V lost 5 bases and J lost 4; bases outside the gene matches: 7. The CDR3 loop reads CASSLQTGPYGYTF. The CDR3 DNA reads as TGTGCCAGCAGCCTACAGACAGGGCCCTATGGCTACACCTTC.

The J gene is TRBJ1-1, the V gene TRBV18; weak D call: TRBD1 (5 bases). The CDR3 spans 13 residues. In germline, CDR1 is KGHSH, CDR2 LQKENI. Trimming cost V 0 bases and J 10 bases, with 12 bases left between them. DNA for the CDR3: TGTGCCAGCTCACCACCGAACCGCCAGGGAGCTTTCTTT. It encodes CASSPPNRQGAFF.

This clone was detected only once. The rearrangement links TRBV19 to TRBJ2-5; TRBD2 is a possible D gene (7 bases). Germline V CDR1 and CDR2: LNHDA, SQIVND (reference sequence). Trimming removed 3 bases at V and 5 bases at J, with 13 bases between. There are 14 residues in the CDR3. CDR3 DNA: TGTGCCAGTAGTATTGGGGGGGCAGGGGAGACCCAGTACTTC. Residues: CASSIGGAGETQYF. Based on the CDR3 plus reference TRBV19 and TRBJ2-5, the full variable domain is DGGITQSPKYLFRKEGQNVTLSCEQNLNHDAMYWYRQDPGQGLRLIYYSQIVNDFQKGDIAEGYSVSREKKESFPLTVTSAQKNPTAFYLCASSIGGAGETQYFGPGTRLLVL.

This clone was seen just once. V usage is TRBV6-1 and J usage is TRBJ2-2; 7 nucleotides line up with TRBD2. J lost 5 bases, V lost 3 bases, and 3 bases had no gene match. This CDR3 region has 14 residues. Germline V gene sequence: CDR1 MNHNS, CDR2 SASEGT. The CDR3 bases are TGTGCCAGCAGTGAGGGACTAAATACCGGGGAGCTGTTTTTT. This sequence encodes CASSEGLNTGELFF.

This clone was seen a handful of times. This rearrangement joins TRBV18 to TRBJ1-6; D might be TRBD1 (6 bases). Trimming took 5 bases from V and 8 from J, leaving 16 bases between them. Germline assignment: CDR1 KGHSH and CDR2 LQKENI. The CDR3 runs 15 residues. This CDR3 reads CASSSGRGPDSPLHF. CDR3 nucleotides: TGTGCCAGCTCATCAGGCAGGGGACCCGATTCACCCCTCCACTTT.

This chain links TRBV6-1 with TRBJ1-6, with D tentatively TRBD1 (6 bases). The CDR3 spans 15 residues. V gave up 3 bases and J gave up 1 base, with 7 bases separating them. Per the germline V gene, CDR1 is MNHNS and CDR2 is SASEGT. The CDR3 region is CASSDRGSYNSPLHF. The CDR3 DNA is TGTGCCAGCAGTGATAGGGGGTCCTATAATTCACCCCTCCACTTT.

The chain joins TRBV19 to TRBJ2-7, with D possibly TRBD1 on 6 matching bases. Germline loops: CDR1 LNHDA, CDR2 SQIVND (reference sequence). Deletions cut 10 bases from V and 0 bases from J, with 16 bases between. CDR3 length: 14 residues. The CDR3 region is CATSTGPSSYEQYF. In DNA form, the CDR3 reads TGTGCCACTTCGACAGGCCCAAGCTCCTACGAGCAGTACTTC.

The CDR3 here is CASSAEPGQGDEQYF. The CDR3 nucleotides read TGTGCCAGCAGTGCCGAGCCGGGACAGGGTGACGAGCAGTACTTC. The gene calls are TRBV25-1 and TRBJ2-7, with 9 bases that match TRBD1. The J segment lost 5 bases and the V segment lost 4 bases, leaving 9 bases of the junction unmatched. The V gene's germline CDR1 is MGHDK and CDR2 SYGVNS. This CDR3 comprises 15 residues.